What follows are 21 T cell receptor beta chains derived from one specimen sequenced in a study of sequential checkpoint blockade in melanoma. TCRdb keeps only in-frame clones here, not all; method: immunoSEQ multiplex PCR. Of 2,500 to 3,500 clones in the sample, 27% were seen once. Treatment defined: randomized to nivolumab then ipilimumab (arm A) or the reverse (arm B). Sample: tumor tissue (inferred from file names), taken from a patient given nivolumab and ipilimumab in sequence. The receptor set was obtained from a human donor with melanoma.

The V call is TRBV18, the J call TRBJ2-6; D call uncertain. CDR3 size: 13 residues. Trimming pared 3 bases from V and 4 bases from J, leaving 4 bases between. Germline CDR1 reads KGHSH; CDR2 reads LQKENI. CDR3 region: CASSPGGANVLTF. CDR3 DNA sequence: TGTGCCAGCTCACCGGGAGGGGCCAACGTCCTGACTTTC. Full variable domain (remainder filled in from reference TRBV18 and TRBJ2-6): NAGVMQNPRHLVRRRGQEARLRCSPMKGHSHVYWYRQLPEEGLKFMVYLQKENIIDESGMPKERFSAEFPKEGPSILRIQQVVRGDSAAYFCASSPGGANVLTFGAGSRLTVL.

CDR3 coding DNA: TGTGCCAGCAGTGATCGAATGGGCTCGGGGGGCTACACCTTC. Translated, it gives CASSDRMGSGGYTF. The chain recombines TRBV6-8 with TRBJ1-2; D is undetermined. The V and J ends lost 5 bases and 8 bases respectively, with 18 bases between them. CDR3 length: 14 amino acids. Germline CDR1 reads MNHGY; CDR2 reads SAAAGT.

The chain couples TRBV15 to TRBJ1-3, with a weak D call TRBD1 (6 bases). CDR3 length equals 16 residues. From germline, CDR1 is LNHNV and CDR2 YYDKDF (reference sequence). Trimming left V 0 bases short and J 3 bases short, with 12 bases between. CDR3 in DNA: TGTGCCACCAGCAGAGAACAGGGCGCAGGTGGAAACACCATATATTTT. Translation gives CATSREQGAGGNTIYF.

Only a few counts were recorded for this clone. V usage is TRBV28 and J usage is TRBJ2-1; D ambiguous. V shed 6 bases and J shed 6 bases, with 18 bases lying between them. The CDR3 runs 15 residues. Germline lookup yields CDR1 MDHEN and CDR2 SYDVKM. The CDR3 is CASRATGSSLNEQFF. In DNA form, the CDR3 reads TGTGCCAGCAGAGCGACGGGTTCCAGCCTCAATGAGCAGTTCTTC.

By its share, this clone is large. The chain joins TRBV11-3 to TRBJ1-1; D is uncertain. The V end lost 3 bases, the J end lost 1 base, and 12 bases lay between the germline ends. The CDR3 has 15 residues. The V gene's germline CDR1 is SGHNT and CDR2 YENEEA. Here the CDR3 reads CASSLRSTWNTEAFF. The CDR3 nucleotides are TGTGCCAGCAGCTTGAGGTCGACCTGGAACACTGAAGCTTTCTTT. Filled out from reference TRBV11-3 and TRBJ1-1, the complete variable domain reads EAGVVQSPRYKIIEKKQPVAFWCNPISGHNTLYWYLQNLGQGPELLIRYENEEAVDDSQLPKDRFSAERLKGVDSTLKIQPAELGDSAVYLCASSLRSTWNTEAFFGQGTRLTVV.

This rearrangement joins TRBV29-1 to TRBJ1-5; 8 bases align to TRBD1. Germline-derived CDR1 and CDR2 are SQVTM and ANQGSEA. The CDR3 extends over 12 amino acids. Unmatched junction bases numbered 9, after V lost 7 bases and J lost 10 bases. The CDR3 sequence: CSASGQGIPQHF. The CDR3, as DNA: TGCAGCGCATCTGGACAGGGTATACCCCAGCATTTT.

This clone came up a few times. The V gene is TRBV28, the J gene TRBJ1-4; D is undetermined. Germline CDR1 and CDR2: MDHEN and SYDVKM. V was cut by 2 bases and J by 1 base, with 5 bases left in between. The CDR3 runs to 14 residues. The CDR3 bases are TGTGCCAGCAGTTTAGGTGGAACTAATGAAAAACTGTTTTTT. Translation: CASSLGGTNEKLFF.

This clone was seen more than once but under ten times. The chain carries TRBV11-3 and TRBJ1-4, with TRBD1 as a possible D gene (6 bases). The CDR3 runs to 14 residues. The V gene's germline CDR1 is SGHNT and CDR2 YENEEA. Trimming took 1 base from V and 6 from J, leaving 9 bases between them. The CDR3 reads CASSLGSGDEKLFF. The CDR3 region has the DNA TGTGCCAGCAGCTTAGGGTCAGGGGATGAAAAACTGTTTTTT.

This chain joins TRBV28 and TRBJ2-7; 10 positions agree with TRBD2. Germline V CDR1 and CDR2: MDHEN, SYDVKM. V lost 8 bases to trimming and J lost 2 bases; unmatched junction nucleotides: 12. The CDR3 has 16 residues. CDR3 protein: CASFSLAGATPYEQYF. DNA for the CDR3: TGTGCCAGCTTTTCCCTAGCGGGAGCCACCCCCTACGAGCAGTACTTC. Full variable domain (remainder filled in from reference TRBV28 and TRBJ2-7): DVKVTQSSRYLVKRTGEKVFLECVQDMDHENMFWYRQDPGLGLRLIYFSYDVKMKEKGDIPEGYSVSREKKERFSLILESASTNQTSMYLCASFSLAGATPYEQYFGPGTRLTVT.

A few counts support this clone. The V and J genes are TRBV19 and TRBJ1-2, with 12 bases matching TRBD1. V gave up 5 bases and J gave up 4 bases; unmatched junction bases: 8. Per germline, CDR1 LNHDA and CDR2 SQIVND (reference sequence). The CDR3 contains 16 residues. CDR3 sequence (DNA): TGTGCCAGTAGTCAACCGGGACAGGGGGCTGCCTATGGCTACACCTTC. Translating it yields CASSQPGQGAAYGYTF.

This clone was detected a few times. The CDR3 is CATSRDKVGNTEAFF. The CDR3 DNA is TGTGCCACCAGCAGAGATAAGGTGGGGAACACTGAAGCTTTCTTT. The chain employs TRBV15 and TRBJ1-1, with no clear D. Germline loops: CDR1 LNHNV, CDR2 YYDKDF (reference sequence). The CDR3 loop spans 15 amino acids. Trimming pared 0 bases from V and 1 base from J, leaving 9 bases between.

This clone is termed medium-sized. The chain couples TRBV28 to TRBJ2-1; 8 positions agree with TRBD1. The CDR3 has 14 residues. Per the germline V gene, CDR1 is MDHEN and CDR2 is SYDVKM. The J segment lost 7 bases and the V segment lost 5 bases, leaving 7 bases of the junction unmatched. CDR3 in DNA: TGTGCCAGCAGTCAGGGGGCGACTCCTAATGAGCAGTTCTTC. It codes for CASSQGATPNEQFF.

The CDR3 sequence is CASSPSPGTSGMQFF. In DNA form, the CDR3 reads TGTGCCAGCAGTCCCTCGCCCGGGACTAGCGGAATGCAGTTCTTC. The chain recombines TRBV11-3 with TRBJ2-1; 11 bases line up with TRBD2. There are 15 residues in the CDR3. V lost 6 bases, J lost 12 bases, and 13 bases stayed unmatched. Germline V lookup: CDR1 SGHNT, CDR2 YENEEA. Using reference TRBV11-3 and TRBJ2-1 for the parts outside the CDR3, the full variable domain is EAGVVQSPRYKIIEKKQPVAFWCNPISGHNTLYWYLQNLGQGPELLIRYENEEAVDDSQLPKDRFSAERLKGVDSTLKIQPAELGDSAVYLCASSPSPGTSGMQFFGPGTRLTVL.

The CDR3 bases are TGTGCCAGTAGTACGGGGACTAGCGGGGGGGCAGGAGATACGCAGTATTTT. It yields the protein CASSTGTSGGAGDTQYF. This chain links TRBV19 with TRBJ2-3; 16 bases align to TRBD2. This CDR3 contains 17 residues. With 4 bases clipped from V and 5 bases from J, the junction kept 6 bases outside the gene matches. Germline CDR1 is LNHDA and CDR2 is SQIVND (reference sequence).

The chain links TRBV11-3 to TRBJ2-3; 7 bases fit TRBD1. CDR1 SGHNT and CDR2 YENEEA come from the germline V gene. The CDR3 has 15 amino acids. V was clipped by 1 base and J by 2 bases; unmatched bases: 3. The CDR3 DNA follows: TGTGCCAGCAGCTTAGGACAGGGTGACACAGATACGCAGTATTTT. Translated: CASSLGQGDTDTQYF.

J is TRBJ2-7 and V is TRBV30; D possibly matches TRBD1 or TRBD2 (6 bases each). The CDR3 is made up of 14 amino acids. Germline CDR1 is GTSNPN and CDR2 is SVGIG (reference sequence). V lost 0 bases and J lost 1, with 10 bases in between. CDR3 loop: CAWSVQGGSYEQYF. CDR3 bases: TGTGCCTGGAGTGTACAAGGGGGGTCCTACGAGCAGTACTTC.

V is TRBV4-1 and J is TRBJ1-6, with D hard to call. The CDR3 runs to 13 residues. Germline lookup yields CDR1 MGHRA and CDR2 YSYEKL. The ends were cut back, 1 base at V and 8 bases at J, with 6 bases in the middle. CDR3 nucleotides: TGCGCCAGCAGCCAAGTGATGGATTCACCCCTCCACTTT. As protein: CASSQVMDSPLHF.

In its sample, this clone is medium-sized. At one of its ends the junction is not consistent with the germline gene, which may arise from a read error. The J gene is TRBJ2-3, the V gene TRBV6-8, with 12 bases identical to TRBD2. Germline V lookup: CDR1 MNHGY, CDR2 SAAAGT. This CDR3 region has 16 residues. The CDR3 spells CASSDSSGGATDTQYF. CDR3 nucleotides: TGTGCCAGCAGTGACTCTAGCGGGGGGGCCACAGATACGCAGTATTTT.

This clone has only a few counts. The chain joins TRBV19 to TRBJ2-5; possible D gene TRBD2, 6 bases. Germline V gene lookup returns CDR1 LNHDA and CDR2 SQIVND (reference sequence). The CDR3 spans 14 residues. Trimming took off 9 bases at V and 1 base at J, with 15 bases between the two ends. This CDR3 is CASRRRALQETQYF. In DNA, the CDR3 is TGTGCCAGCCGACGGAGGGCCCTCCAAGAGACCCAGTACTTC.

This clone is labeled medium-sized. The chain joins TRBV11-3 to TRBJ2-1, with TRBD1 matching over 12 bases. CDR1 is SGHNT, CDR2 YENEEA, per germline. Trimming removed 4 bases from V and 8 bases from J; junction bases left unmatched: 9. This CDR3 spans 16 amino acids. This CDR3 reads CASSYSPGQGAYEQFF. The DNA of the CDR3 is TGTGCCAGCAGCTACAGCCCGGGACAGGGGGCCTATGAGCAGTTCTTC.

The chain recombines TRBV28 with TRBJ2-3, with 8 nucleotides matching TRBD1. Germline V gene sequence: CDR1 MDHEN, CDR2 SYDVKM. Germline trimming cut 6 bases from V and 2 bases from J; bases unmatched to any gene: 16. There are 18 residues in the CDR3. Here the CDR3 reads CASRHGNGRDRTTDTQYF. CDR3 coding DNA: TGTGCCAGCAGACATGGGAATGGGCGGGACAGGACCACAGATACGCAGTATTTT.